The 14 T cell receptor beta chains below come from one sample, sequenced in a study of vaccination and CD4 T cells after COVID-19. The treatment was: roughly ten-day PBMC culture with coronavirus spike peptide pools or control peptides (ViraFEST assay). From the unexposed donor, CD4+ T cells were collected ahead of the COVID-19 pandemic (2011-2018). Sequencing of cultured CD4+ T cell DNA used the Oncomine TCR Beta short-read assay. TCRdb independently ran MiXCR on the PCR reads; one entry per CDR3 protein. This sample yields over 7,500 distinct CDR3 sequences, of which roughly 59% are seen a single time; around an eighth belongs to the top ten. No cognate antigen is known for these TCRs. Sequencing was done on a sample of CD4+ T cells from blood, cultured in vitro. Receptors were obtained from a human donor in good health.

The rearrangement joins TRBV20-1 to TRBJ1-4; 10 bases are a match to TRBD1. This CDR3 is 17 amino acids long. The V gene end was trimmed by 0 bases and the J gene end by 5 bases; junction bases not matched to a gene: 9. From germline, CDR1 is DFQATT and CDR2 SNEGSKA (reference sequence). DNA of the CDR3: TGCAGTGCTAGAGATACGGACAGGGGGAAAGGAAATGAAAAACTGTTTTTT. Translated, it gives CSARDTDRGKGNEKLFF.

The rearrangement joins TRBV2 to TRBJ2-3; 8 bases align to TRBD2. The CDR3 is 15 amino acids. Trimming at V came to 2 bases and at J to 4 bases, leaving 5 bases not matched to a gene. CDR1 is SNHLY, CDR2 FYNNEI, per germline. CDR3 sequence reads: CASSETGGRADTQYF. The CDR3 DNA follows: TGTGCCAGCAGTGAAACGGGAGGGCGGGCAGATACGCAGTATTTT.

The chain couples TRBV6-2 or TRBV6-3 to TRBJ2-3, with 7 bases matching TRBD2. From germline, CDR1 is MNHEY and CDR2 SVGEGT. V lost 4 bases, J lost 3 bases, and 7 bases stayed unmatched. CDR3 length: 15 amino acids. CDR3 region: CASSSGTTDTDTQYF. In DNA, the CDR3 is TGTGCCAGCAGTTCCGGGACTACGGATACAGATACGCAGTATTTT.

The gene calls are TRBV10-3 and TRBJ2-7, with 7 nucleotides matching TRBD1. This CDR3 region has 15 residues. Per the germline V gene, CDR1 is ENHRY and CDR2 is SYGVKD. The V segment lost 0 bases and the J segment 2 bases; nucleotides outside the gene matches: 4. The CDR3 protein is CAISESSGGTYEQYF. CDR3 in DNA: TGTGCCATCAGTGAGTCTTCAGGGGGAACCTACGAGCAGTACTTC.

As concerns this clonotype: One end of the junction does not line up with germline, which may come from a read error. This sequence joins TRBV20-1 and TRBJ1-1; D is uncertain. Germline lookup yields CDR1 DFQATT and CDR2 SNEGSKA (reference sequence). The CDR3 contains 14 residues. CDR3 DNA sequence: TGCAGTGCAAGAGACGGACTCATGAACACTGAAGCTTTCTTT. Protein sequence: CSARDGLMNTEAFF.

Here the CDR3 reads CATSREGRETQYF. DNA for the CDR3: TGCGCCACTTCCCGGGAGGGACGGGAGACCCAGTACTTC. The chain couples TRBV5-1 to TRBJ2-5; TRBD2 matches at 8 bases. The CDR3 runs to 13 residues. The V and J ends lost 9 bases and 5 bases, in that order; junction bases with no gene match: 9. In germline, CDR1 is SGHRS, CDR2 YFSETQ.

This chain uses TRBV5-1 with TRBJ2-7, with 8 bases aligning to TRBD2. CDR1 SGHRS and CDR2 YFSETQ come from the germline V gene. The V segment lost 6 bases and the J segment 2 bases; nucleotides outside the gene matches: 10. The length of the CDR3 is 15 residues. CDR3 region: CASNRGGKITYEQYF. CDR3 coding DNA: TGCGCCAGCAACCGGGGGGGCAAGATTACCTACGAGCAGTACTTC.

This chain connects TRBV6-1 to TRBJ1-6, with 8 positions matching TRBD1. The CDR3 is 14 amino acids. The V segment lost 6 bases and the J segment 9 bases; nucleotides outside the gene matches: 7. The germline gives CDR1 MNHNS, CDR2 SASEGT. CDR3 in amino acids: CASSQGTGLSPLHF. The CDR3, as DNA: TGTGCCAGCAGCCAGGGGACAGGACTTTCACCCCTCCACTTT.

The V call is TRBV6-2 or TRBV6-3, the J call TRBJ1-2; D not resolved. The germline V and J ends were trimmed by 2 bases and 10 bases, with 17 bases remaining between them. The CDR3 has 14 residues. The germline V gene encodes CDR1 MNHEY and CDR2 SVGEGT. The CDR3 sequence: CASSYPSDLEDYTF. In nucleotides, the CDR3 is TGTGCCAGCAGTTACCCATCGGACCTGGAGGACTACACCTTC.

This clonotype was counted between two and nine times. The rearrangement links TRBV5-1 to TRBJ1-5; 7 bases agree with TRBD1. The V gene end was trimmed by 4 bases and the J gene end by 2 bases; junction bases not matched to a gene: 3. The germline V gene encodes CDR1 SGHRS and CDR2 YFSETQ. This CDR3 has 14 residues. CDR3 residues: CASSPDRGNQPQHF. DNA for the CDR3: TGCGCCAGCAGCCCAGACAGGGGCAATCAGCCCCAGCATTTT.

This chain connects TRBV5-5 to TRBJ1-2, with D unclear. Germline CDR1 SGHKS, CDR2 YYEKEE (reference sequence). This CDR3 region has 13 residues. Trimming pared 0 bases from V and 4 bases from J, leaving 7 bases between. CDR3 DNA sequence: TGTGCCAGCAGCTTGGGTCGCATCTATGGCTACACCTTC. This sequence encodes CASSLGRIYGYTF.

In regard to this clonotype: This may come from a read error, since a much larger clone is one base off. CDR3 loop: CASSLVTGNTIYF. The CDR3 DNA reads TGTGCCAGCAGCTTAGTCACGGGAAACACCATATATTTT. This chain joins TRBV7-2 and TRBJ1-3; D unresolved. With 1 base removed from V and 4 bases from J, the gap between germline ends came to 5 bases. Germline loops: CDR1 SGHTA, CDR2 FQGNSA. The CDR3 is made up of 13 amino acids.

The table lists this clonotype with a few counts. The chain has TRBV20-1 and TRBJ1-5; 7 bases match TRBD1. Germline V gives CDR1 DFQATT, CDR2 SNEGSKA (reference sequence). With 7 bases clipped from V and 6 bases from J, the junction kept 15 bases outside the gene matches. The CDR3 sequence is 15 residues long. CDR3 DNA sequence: TGCAGTGGTAGGAGGGGAAGGGGGCTTGGTCAGCCCCAGCATTTT. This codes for CSGRRGRGLGQPQHF.

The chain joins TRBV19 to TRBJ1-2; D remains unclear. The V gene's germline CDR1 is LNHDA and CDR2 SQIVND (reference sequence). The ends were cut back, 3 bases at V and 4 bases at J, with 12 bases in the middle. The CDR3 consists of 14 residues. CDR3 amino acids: CASSIDHSSYGYTF. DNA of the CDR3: TGTGCCAGTAGTATTGATCACTCCAGCTATGGCTACACCTTC.